Reported below is one T cell receptor (beta chain). Its antigen is unknown. This sample is part of a study of metastatic and nonmetastatic thyroid tumors. Study details: Repertoires of blood and of tissue (tumor or nodule) from malignant and benign thyroid patients were compared.

Study results and caveats: The reported finding was significantly higher TCR beta diversity in malignant thyroid tumors relative to benign nodules, in blood and tumor.

Each patient came to thyroid surgery without any prior treatment (of any kind). TCRdb reprocessed the PCR reads via MiXCR. This sample has 30,000 to 35,000 clones, with roughly 20% found just once. This sequence originates from a male donor with papillary thyroid cancer or a benign thyroid nodule (not recorded which). Some clones in this sample may be carry-over from other donors' samples. The material sequenced was tumor tissue.

CDR3 coding DNA: TGTGCCAGCAGCCTTGCCAGCAATGAGCAGTTCTTC. Residues: CASSLASNEQFF. V gene TRBV28 combines with J gene TRBJ2-1, with D unresolved. Per germline, CDR1 MDHEN and CDR2 SYDVKM. V was trimmed by 6 bases and J by 6 bases, leaving 9 bases between them. The CDR3 contains 12 residues.